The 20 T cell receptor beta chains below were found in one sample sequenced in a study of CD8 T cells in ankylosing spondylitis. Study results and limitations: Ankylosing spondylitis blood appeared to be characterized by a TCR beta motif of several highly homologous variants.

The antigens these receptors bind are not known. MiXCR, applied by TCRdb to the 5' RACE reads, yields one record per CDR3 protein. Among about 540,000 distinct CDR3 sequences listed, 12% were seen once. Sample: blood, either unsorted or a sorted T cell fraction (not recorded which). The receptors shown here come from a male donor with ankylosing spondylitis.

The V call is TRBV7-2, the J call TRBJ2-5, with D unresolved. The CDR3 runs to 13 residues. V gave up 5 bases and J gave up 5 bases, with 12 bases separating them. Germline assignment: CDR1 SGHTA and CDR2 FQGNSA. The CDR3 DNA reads TGTGCCAGCAGCGTAAGGGTTTGGGAGACCCAGTACTTC. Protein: CASSVRVWETQYF.

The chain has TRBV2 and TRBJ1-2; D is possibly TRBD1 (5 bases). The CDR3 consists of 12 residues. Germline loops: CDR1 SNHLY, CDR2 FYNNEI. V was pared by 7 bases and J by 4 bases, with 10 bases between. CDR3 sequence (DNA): TGTGCCAGCACCACCACAGGCTATGGCTACACCTTC. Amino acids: CASTTTGYGYTF.

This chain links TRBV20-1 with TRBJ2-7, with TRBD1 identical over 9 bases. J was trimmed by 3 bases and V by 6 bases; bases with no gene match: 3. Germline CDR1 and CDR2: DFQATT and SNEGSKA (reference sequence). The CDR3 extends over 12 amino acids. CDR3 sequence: CSARDRVYEQYF. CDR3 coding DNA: TGCAGTGCCAGGGACAGGGTCTACGAGCAGTACTTC.

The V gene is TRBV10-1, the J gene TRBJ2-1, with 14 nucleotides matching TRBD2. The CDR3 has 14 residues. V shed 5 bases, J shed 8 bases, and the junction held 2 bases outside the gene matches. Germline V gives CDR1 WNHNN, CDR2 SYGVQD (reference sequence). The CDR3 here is CASSLTSGRDEQFF. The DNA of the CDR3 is TGCGCCAGCAGTCTGACTAGCGGGAGGGATGAGCAGTTCTTC.

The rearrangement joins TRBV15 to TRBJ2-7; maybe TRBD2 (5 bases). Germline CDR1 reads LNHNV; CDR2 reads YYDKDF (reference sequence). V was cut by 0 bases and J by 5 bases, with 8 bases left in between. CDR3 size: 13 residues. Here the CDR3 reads CATSRDPGDEQYV. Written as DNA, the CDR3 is TGTGCCACCAGCAGAGACCCCGGGGACGAGCAGTACGTC.

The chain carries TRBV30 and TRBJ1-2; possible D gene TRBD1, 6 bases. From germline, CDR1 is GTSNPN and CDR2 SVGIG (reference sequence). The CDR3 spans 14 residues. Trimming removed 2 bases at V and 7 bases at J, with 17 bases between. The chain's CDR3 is CAWSTGIRIGGYTF. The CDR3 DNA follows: TGTGCCTGGAGTACAGGGATTCGTATAGGTGGCTACACCTTC.

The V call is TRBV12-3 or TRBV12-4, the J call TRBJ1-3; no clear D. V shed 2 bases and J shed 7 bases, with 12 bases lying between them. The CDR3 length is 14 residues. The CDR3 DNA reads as TGTGCCAGCAGTTTACGGACCGACCTGAACACCATATATTTT. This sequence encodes CASSLRTDLNTIYF.

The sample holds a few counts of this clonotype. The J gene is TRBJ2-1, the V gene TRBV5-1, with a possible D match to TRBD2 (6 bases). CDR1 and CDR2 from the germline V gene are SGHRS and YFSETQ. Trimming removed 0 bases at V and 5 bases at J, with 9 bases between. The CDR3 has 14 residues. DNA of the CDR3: TGCGCCAGCAGCTTGGGGAGGGTGGACAATGAGCAGTTCTTC. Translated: CASSLGRVDNEQFF. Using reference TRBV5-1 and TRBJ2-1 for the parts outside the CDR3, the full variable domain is KAGVTQTPRYLIKTRGQQVTLSCSPISGHRSVSWYQQTPGQGLQFLFEYFSETQRNKGNFPGRFSGRQFSNSRSEMNVSTLELGDSALYLCASSLGRVDNEQFFGPGTRLTVL.

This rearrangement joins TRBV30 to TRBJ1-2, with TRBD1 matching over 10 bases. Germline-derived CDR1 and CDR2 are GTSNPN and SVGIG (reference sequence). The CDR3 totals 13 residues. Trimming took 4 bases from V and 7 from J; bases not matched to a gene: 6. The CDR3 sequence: CAWTTTGGLGYTF. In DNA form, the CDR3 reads TGTGCCTGGACCACGACAGGGGGCCTTGGCTACACCTTC.

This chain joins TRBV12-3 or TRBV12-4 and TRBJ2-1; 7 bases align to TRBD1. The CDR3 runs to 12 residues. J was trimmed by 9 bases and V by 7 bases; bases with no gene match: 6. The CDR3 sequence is CASTPGGFEQFF. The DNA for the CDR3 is TGTGCCAGCACCCCAGGGGGTTTTGAGCAGTTCTTC.

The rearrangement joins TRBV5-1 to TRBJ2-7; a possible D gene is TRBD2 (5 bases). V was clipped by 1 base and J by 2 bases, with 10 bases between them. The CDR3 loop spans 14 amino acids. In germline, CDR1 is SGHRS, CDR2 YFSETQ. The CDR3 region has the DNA TGCGCCAGCAGCTTGATAAGAGGGCCCTACGAGCAGTACTTC. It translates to CASSLIRGPYEQYF.

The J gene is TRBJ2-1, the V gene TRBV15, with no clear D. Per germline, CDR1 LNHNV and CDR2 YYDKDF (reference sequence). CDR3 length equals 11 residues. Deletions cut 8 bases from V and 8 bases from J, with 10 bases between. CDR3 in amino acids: CATGDLDEQFF. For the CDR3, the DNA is TGTGCCACCGGGGATCTCGATGAGCAGTTCTTC.

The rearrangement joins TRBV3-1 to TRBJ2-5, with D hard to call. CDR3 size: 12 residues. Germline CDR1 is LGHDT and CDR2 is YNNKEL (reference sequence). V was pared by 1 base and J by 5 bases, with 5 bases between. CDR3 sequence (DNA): TGTGCCAGCAGCCAAGGACCCGAGACCCAGTACTTC. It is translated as CASSQGPETQYF.

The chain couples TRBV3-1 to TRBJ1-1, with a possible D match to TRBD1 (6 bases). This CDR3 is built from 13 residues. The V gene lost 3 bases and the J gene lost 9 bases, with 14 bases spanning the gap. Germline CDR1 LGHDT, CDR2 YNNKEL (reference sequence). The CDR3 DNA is TGTGCCAGCAGCCAGATCGGACAGACTAAAGCTTTCTTT. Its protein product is CASSQIGQTKAFF.

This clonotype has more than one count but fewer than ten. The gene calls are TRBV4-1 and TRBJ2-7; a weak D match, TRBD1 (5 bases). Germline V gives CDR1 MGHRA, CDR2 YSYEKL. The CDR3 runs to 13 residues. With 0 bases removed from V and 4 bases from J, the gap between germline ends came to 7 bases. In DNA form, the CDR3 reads TGCGCCAGCAGCCAAGAAGCAGGGTACGAGCAGTACGTC. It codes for CASSQEAGYEQYV.

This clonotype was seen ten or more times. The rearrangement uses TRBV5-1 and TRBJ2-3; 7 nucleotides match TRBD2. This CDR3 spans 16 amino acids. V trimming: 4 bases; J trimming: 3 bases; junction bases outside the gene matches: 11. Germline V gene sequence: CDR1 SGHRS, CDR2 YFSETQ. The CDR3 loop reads CASSPLPGTNTDTQYF. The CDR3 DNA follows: TGCGCCAGCAGCCCCCTTCCCGGGACTAATACAGATACGCAGTATTTT.

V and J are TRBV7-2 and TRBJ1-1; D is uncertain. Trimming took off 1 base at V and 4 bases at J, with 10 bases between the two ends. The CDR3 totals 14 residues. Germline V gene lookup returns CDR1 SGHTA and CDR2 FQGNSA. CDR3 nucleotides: TGTGCCAGCAGCTTAGGGTCGACGGGCACTGAAGCTTTCTTT. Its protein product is CASSLGSTGTEAFF.

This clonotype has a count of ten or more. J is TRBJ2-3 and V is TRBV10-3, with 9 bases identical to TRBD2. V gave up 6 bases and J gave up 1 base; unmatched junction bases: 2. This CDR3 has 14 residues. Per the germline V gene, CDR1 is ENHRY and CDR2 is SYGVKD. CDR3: CAIRVAGGTDTQYF. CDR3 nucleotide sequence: TGTGCCATCAGGGTAGCGGGAGGCACAGATACGCAGTATTTT.

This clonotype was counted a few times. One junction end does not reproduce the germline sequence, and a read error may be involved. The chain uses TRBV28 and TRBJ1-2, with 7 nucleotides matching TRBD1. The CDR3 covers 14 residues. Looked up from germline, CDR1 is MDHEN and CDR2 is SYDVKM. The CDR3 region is CASSPPGQLPPGAF. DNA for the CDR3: TGTGCCAGCAGTCCTCCGGGACAGCTACCGCCCGGGGCCTTC.

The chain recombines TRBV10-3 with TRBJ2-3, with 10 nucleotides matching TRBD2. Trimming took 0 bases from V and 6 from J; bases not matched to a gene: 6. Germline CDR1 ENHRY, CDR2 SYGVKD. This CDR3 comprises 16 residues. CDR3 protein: CAISESTSGKDDTQYF. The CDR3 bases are TGTGCCATCAGTGAGTCTACTAGCGGGAAGGATGATACGCAGTATTTT.